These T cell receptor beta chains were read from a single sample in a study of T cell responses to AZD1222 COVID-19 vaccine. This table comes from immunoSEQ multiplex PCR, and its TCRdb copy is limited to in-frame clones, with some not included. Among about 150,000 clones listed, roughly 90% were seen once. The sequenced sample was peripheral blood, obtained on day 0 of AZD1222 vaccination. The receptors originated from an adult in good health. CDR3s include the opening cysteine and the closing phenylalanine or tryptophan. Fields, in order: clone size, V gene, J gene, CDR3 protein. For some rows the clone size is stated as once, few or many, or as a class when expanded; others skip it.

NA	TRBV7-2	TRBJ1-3	CASSPNSGQGGGNTIYF
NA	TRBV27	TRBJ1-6	CASSSPLLSPLHF
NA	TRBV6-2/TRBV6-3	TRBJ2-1	CASSYSIPEQFF
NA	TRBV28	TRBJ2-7	CASGLYRVGKSYEQYF
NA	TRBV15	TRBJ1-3	CATSRGDSTGNTIYF
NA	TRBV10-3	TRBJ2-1	CAISEYEIGGRGGNEQFF
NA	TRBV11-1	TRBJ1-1	CASSLSLGLGNTEAFF
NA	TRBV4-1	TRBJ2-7	CASSQVRHELEQYF
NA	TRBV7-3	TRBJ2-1	CASSLTLAGVDVEQFF
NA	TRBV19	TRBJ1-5	CASSIGESNQPQHF
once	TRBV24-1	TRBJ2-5	CATSERTGETQYF
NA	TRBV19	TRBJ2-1	CASGQQTSYNEQFF
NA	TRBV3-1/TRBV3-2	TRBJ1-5	CASSLPNQPQHF